These T cell receptor beta chains were read from a single sample in a study of T-cell reconstitution after alpha-beta-depleted transplantation in children. TCRdb called the PCR reads again in MiXCR, with one record for every CDR3 protein. The table records about 830,000 distinct CDR3 sequences, less than 20% of them present only once. The starting material was PBMCs, mostly from graft donor cells, obtained 360 days after TCRalphabeta/CD19-depleted stem cell transplant. These TCRs come from a male patient between 5 and 17 years old who had a stem cell transplant for acute lymphoblastic leukemia, so the T cells may come from the graft donor. CDR3s include the opening cysteine and the closing phenylalanine or tryptophan. A D gene is named only where the DNA matches it firmly. The size field is filled for only some rows; it gives once, few, many or a size class.

v_gene	j_gene	d_gene	abundance	CDR3nt	CDR3aa
TRBV16	TRBJ2-7	NA	few	TGTGCCAGCAGCCTGACAAAAGGACGAGGCTACGAGCAGTACTTC	CASSLTKGRGYEQYF
TRBV5-8	TRBJ2-3	TRBD1	few	TGTGCCAGCAGCCCTGGACAGGATTTGGAGACAGATACGCAGTATTTT	CASSPGQDLETDTQYF
TRBV29-1	TRBJ2-7	TRBD1	few	TGCAGCGTTGACAGACAGGGGGGGTACGAGCAGTACTTC	CSVDRQGGYEQYF
TRBV4-1	TRBJ2-6	NA	NA	TGCGCCAGCAGCCAAGCTATAACTTCGTTGGGGCGCAGGGACTCTGGGGCCAACGTCCTGACTTTC	CASSQAITSLGRRDSGANVLTF
TRBV5-1	TRBJ2-5	NA	many	TGTGCCAGCAGTCGCAACCAAGAGACCCAGTACTTC	CASSRNQETQYF
TRBV4-2	TRBJ2-7	NA	NA	TGTGCCAGCAGCCAAGATAGTGGGGGCTACGAGCAGTACTTC	CASSQDSGGYEQYF
TRBV24-1	TRBJ2-1	TRBD1	NA	TGTGCCACCAGTGAGGACAGGGGGCGGAGAGGGAGGGCCATACGGAATGAGCAGTTCTTC	CATSEDRGRRGRAIRNEQFF
TRBV19	TRBJ2-7	NA	NA	TGTGCCAGTAGTATGGGGACCCCTTACGAGCAGTACTTC	CASSMGTPYEQYF
TRBV5-1	TRBJ2-1	TRBD1	many	TGCGCCAGCAGGGCCGACAGGGTCAATGAGCAGTTCTTC	CASRADRVNEQFF
TRBV5-5	TRBJ1-5	NA	many	TGTGCCAGCAGCCCTTTCCGGTCGAACAATCAGCCCCAGCATTTT	CASSPFRSNNQPQHF
TRBV4-1	TRBJ2-2	NA	NA	TGCGCCAGCAGCCAAGGTATGCTGTACTCGAACACCGGGGAGCTGTTTTTT	CASSQGMLYSNTGELFF
TRBV2	TRBJ2-3	TRBD1	NA	TGTGCCAGCAATAGGCCCGGACAGGGAGTAGATACGCAGTATTTT	CASNRPGQGVDTQYF
TRBV12-3/TRBV12-4	TRBJ2-1	TRBD1	NA	TGTGCCAGCAGTTTCCAGATTACAGGGGCCATTAACGATGAGCAGTTCTTC	CASSFQITGAINDEQFF
TRBV28	TRBJ2-7	NA	few	TGTGCCAGCAGTTTTCCCCGGAGCTCCTACGAGCAGTACTTC	CASSFPRSSYEQYF
TRBV20-1	TRBJ1-5	NA	NA	TGCAGTGCTCGGGACCCACGTTTCAATCAGCCCCAGCATTTT	CSARDPRFNQPQHF